This T cell receptor beta chain comes out of a study of T cell responses to AZD1222 COVID-19 vaccine (dated by TCRdb to the early 2020s). Background on the whole study: Because spike-specific TCR depth and breadth did not differ between the two schedules, AZD1222 recipients who got a second dose at roughly 4 weeks were pooled with those who got a second dose at roughly 12 weeks. TCR sequencing was performed for roughly 250 trial participants, of whom around 200 were given two doses of AZD1222 and approximately 25 were given two doses of MenACWY control vaccine. Trial participants were enrolled by age into 18-55, 56-69 and 70-plus year subgroups, with around 150, 28 and 57 TCR-sequenced participants respectively.

The CDR3 regions of human TCRbeta chains were subjected to immunosequencing. In the original analysis: Repertoire TCRs were checked for matches against a reference library of SARS-CoV-2-specific TCRs that had been generated using the MIRA antigen-specificity platform. Breadth was defined as the fraction of unique TCRs that were SARS-CoV-2-associated. Depth was defined as the fraction of total T cells that were SARS-CoV-2-associated. Each spike-specific TCR was assigned to its reactive spike region and to a CD4 or CD8 class using the MIRA data. Log10-transformed breadth and depth values were compared by one-way ANOVA with Sidak's multiple comparisons tests. TCRdb carries this immuneACCESS record with in-frame sequences only. Its versions omit some clonotypes, under half of them owing to an unresolved V gene in the studies checked, with the rest unexplained. Clonal size and the V and J genes are those of that table, whereas D and trimming came from the DNA. The table for this sample lists 150,000 or so clones; 90% to 95% of them were counted only once. The ten largest make up approximately 5% of the sample.

The CDR3 spans 16 residues, from the cysteine through the phenylalanine. The retained sequence is limited to the CDR3, 48 bases, with the frame set at the first base. V is cut by 1 base and J by 7 bases, and the space between the germline ends is 17 bases. CDR1 SGHTA and CDR2 FQGNSA were looked up in the germline V gene. Details on this clone: This clone's antigen is unknown. Nothing much larger sits one base from this clone, and base qualities are not available.

The time point label, as the study defines it: baseline before first vaccination. Vaccinee samples were obtained from the UK trials COV001 and COV002, which included a single-blind randomized controlled phase 2/3 trial of AZD1222 (ChAdOx1 nCoV-19) in healthy adults. For TCRbeta chain sequencing, PBMC samples from trial participants were taken at day 0 and at day 28 after the second dose. On the study overall, not on this receptor specifically: Vaccine-associated CD4 TCRs spanned the whole spike protein, with dominant responses in regions 160-218 and 743-854. In the small 56-69-year group, the increase in depth fell short of significance, most likely because of low power. Conclusions about previously exposed vaccinees were limited because only 5 or 6 AZD1222 recipients were SARS-CoV-2 seropositive at baseline. Participants were mostly white British, with more females than males. The authors suggested clonal diversity may have been underestimated. After two AZD1222 doses, spike-specific TCR breadth and depth were significantly higher than at day 0 and than in MenACWY recipients. Reportedly, close to half of the unique spike-specific TCRs recognized epitopes lying outside the regions that are mutated in the B.1.351 and B.1.1.7 variants. Because no day 14 peak-response samples were available, the repertoires could be characterized only after the peak T cell response.

This receptor was identified in an adult in good health. Sequencing used peripheral blood, obtained on day 0 of AZD1222 vaccination. This sequence uses TRBV7-2 and TRBJ2-1, with no reliable assignment of the D segment. The bases read TGTGCCAGCAGCTTAGGATCCATGGTCATCTTTAATGAGCAGTTCTTC. It codes for CASSLGSMVIFNEQFF.